What follows are 23 T cell receptor beta chains derived from one specimen sequenced in a study of blood T cells in healthy people across ages. Combining a sample-barcoded 5' primer with a J-beta primer mix, a second PCR ran for 7 to 11 cycles. TCRdb independently ran MiXCR on the 5' RACE reads; one entry per CDR3 protein. The top ten hold 17% of the sample, which has roughly 900,000 distinct CDR3 sequences, around 26% seen once. The sample was blood. These TCRs come from a woman over 75 in good health.

At least ten counts were recorded for this clonotype. This chain links TRBV6-2 or TRBV6-3 with TRBJ2-4, with 7 bases identical to TRBD2. CDR1 is MNHEY and CDR2 is SVGEGT in the germline V gene. V was pared by 2 bases and J by 0 bases, with 10 bases of the junction left unmatched. The CDR3 sequence is 18 residues long. The DNA for the CDR3 is TGTGCCAGCAGTTACAGGCAAGCGGGGTCTGTAGCCAAAAACATTCAGTACTTC. This sequence encodes CASSYRQAGSVAKNIQYF.

V usage is TRBV5-1 and J usage is TRBJ1-1, with 9 bases fitting TRBD1. V was pared by 4 bases and J by 5 bases, with 3 bases of the junction left unmatched. This CDR3 contains 13 residues. Germline CDR1 is SGHRS and CDR2 is YFSETQ. CDR3 amino acids: CASSTDRGTEAFF. The CDR3, as DNA: TGCGCCAGCAGCACGGACAGGGGTACTGAAGCTTTCTTT.

This clonotype was seen many times. The gene calls are TRBV7-8 and TRBJ2-5; no clear D gene. Germline CDR1 reads SGHVS; CDR2 reads FQNEAQ. This CDR3 has 14 residues. V was cut by 2 bases and J by 4 bases, with 11 bases left in between. Written as DNA, the CDR3 is TGTGCCAGCAGCTTACGACTGTTTGTAGAGACCCAGTACTTC. It codes for CASSLRLFVETQYF.

This clonotype was seen a handful of times. CDR3 DNA: TGTGCCAGCAGCGGCCCGGGACAGGGAGGGTTTATGGCTTTCTTT. Encoded protein: CASSGPGQGGFMAFF. The chain carries TRBV7-2 and TRBJ1-1, with 9 bases lining up with TRBD1. This CDR3 comprises 15 residues. Trimming at V came to 5 bases and at J to 11 bases, leaving 15 bases not matched to a gene. Germline CDR1 SGHTA, CDR2 FQGNSA.

This clonotype showed up many times. The V gene is TRBV14, the J gene TRBJ1-2; D may be TRBD1 (5 bases). Deletions cut 1 base from V and 3 bases from J, with 15 bases between. Germline CDR1 SGHDN, CDR2 FVKESK. The CDR3 contains 16 residues. The CDR3 DNA sequence: TGTGCCAGCAGCCAAGTTCAACGGGGCCAGTACTATGGCTACACCTTC. Translating gives CASSQVQRGQYYGYTF.

This clonotype has a handful of counts. The J gene is TRBJ2-3, the V gene TRBV7-2; TRBD2 agrees at 9 bases. Germline V CDR1 and CDR2: SGHTA, FQGNSA. This CDR3 comprises 19 residues. The junction had 19 bases not matched to a gene; V was cut back by 7 bases and J by 2 bases. The CDR3 sequence: CASTPRRLAGREVTDTQYF. In DNA, the CDR3 is TGTGCCAGCACCCCCCGACGGCTAGCGGGGAGAGAAGTCACAGATACGCAGTATTTT.

V and J are TRBV7-9 and TRBJ2-1; no definite D call. V gave up 5 bases and J gave up 0 bases, with 8 bases separating them. Germline-derived CDR1 and CDR2 are SEHNR and FQNEAQ (reference sequence). The CDR3 loop spans 14 amino acids. The CDR3 DNA is TGTGCCAGCAGCCTATTTAGCTCCTACAATGAGCAGTTCTTC. This encodes CASSLFSSYNEQFF.

The rearrangement links TRBV19 to TRBJ1-2; 7 bases map to TRBD1. In germline, CDR1 is LNHDA, CDR2 SQIVND (reference sequence). This CDR3 contains 18 residues. V shed 2 bases and J 2 bases; nucleotides not matched to a gene: 14. Here the CDR3 reads CASSISGRGRRGNYGYTF. Written as DNA, the CDR3 is TGTGCCAGTAGTATATCCGGGAGGGGGCGCCGAGGAAACTATGGCTACACCTTC.

This chain links TRBV19 with TRBJ1-2; 11 positions agree with TRBD1. Per the germline V gene, CDR1 is LNHDA and CDR2 is SQIVND (reference sequence). V lost 9 bases to trimming and J lost 3 bases; unmatched junction nucleotides: 9. The CDR3 is 15 residues long. CDR3 sequence reads: CASRTGGSYYYGYTF. CDR3 nucleotide sequence: TGTGCCAGCAGGACAGGGGGCTCCTACTACTATGGCTACACCTTC.

This clonotype was seen many times. The chain joins TRBV6-6 to TRBJ1-5; 7 nucleotides match TRBD1. J gave up 1 base and V 2 bases, and 8 bases lay outside the gene matches. Germline CDR1 reads MNHNY; CDR2 reads SVGAGI (reference sequence). CDR3 length: 17 residues. DNA for the CDR3: TGTGCCAGCAGTTACCACATGCAGGGGGGGAGCAATCAGCCCCAGCATTTT. Its protein product is CASSYHMQGGSNQPQHF.

The V and J genes are TRBV4-1 and TRBJ2-4; D possibly matches TRBD1 or TRBD2 (5 bases each). TRBJ2-7 matches the DNA end more closely, so the J call is doubtful. The CDR3 spans 15 residues. Germline lookup yields CDR1 MGHRA and CDR2 YSYEKL. The CDR3 spells CASSQGVGGSYEQYV. CDR3 sequence (DNA): TGCGCCAGCAGCCAGGGCGTTGGGGGATCGTACGAGCAGTACGTC.

This clonotype has more than one count but fewer than ten. CDR3 DNA sequence: TGTGCCAGCAGCGTGAGGGGGACTAGCGGGGGGAGTGAGCAGTTCTTC. Its translation is CASSVRGTSGGSEQFF. V usage is TRBV9 and J usage is TRBJ2-1; 15 bases line up with TRBD2. V lost 2 bases and J lost 9; bases outside the gene matches: 6. There are 16 residues in the CDR3. CDR1 SGDLS and CDR2 YYNGEE come from the germline V gene.

The gene calls are TRBV29-1 and TRBJ2-7; 7 bases align to TRBD1. The J segment lost 3 bases and the V segment lost 1 base, leaving 3 bases of the junction unmatched. Germline V CDR1 and CDR2: SQVTM, ANQGSEA. The CDR3 has 13 amino acids. CDR3 DNA: TGCAGCGTTGAAGGGACAGGAGGCTACGAGCAGTACTTC. It is translated as CSVEGTGGYEQYF.

In nucleotides, the CDR3 is TGCAGTGTCCAAGAGGGGGGGGGGAACACAGATACGCAGTATTTT. Amino acids: CSVQEGGGNTDTQYF. This chain links TRBV20-1 with TRBJ2-3; maybe TRBD2 (7 bases). The CDR3 runs 15 residues. CDR1 DFQATT and CDR2 SNEGSKA come from the germline V gene (reference sequence). The ends were cut back, 7 bases at V and 2 bases at J, with 19 bases in the middle.

In this sample, this clonotype turned up many times. The chain recombines TRBV7-6 with TRBJ2-7, with TRBD2 matching 8 bases. Germline V gives CDR1 SGHVS, CDR2 FNYEAQ. The ends lost 2 bases at V and 1 base at J; junction bases unmatched: 4. CDR3 length: 15 amino acids. The CDR3 loop is CASSLFSGGSYEQYF. DNA for the CDR3: TGTGCCAGCAGCTTATTCAGCGGGGGTTCCTACGAGCAGTACTTC. The complete variable domain, with remaining parts taken from reference TRBV7-6 and TRBJ2-7, reads GAGVSQSPRYKVTKRGQDVALRCDPISGHVSLYWYRQALGQGPEFLTYFNYEAQQDKSGLPNDRFSAERPEGSISTLTIQRTEQRDSAMYRCASSLFSGGSYEQYFGPGTRLTVT.

Details on this clonotype: It may be a read error: a sequence one base away is much more abundant. CDR3 region: CASKTSRGNEQFF. The DNA for the CDR3 is TGTGCCAGCAAGACTAGCAGGGGAAATGAGCAGTTCTTC. The chain uses TRBV6-2 or TRBV6-3 and TRBJ2-1; tentatively, D is TRBD2 (7 bases). This CDR3 contains 13 residues. V shed 7 bases and J shed 7 bases, with 14 bases lying between them. Germline V gene lookup returns CDR1 MNHEY and CDR2 SVGEGT.

In regard to this clonotype: This could be a read error, since a much larger clone is one nucleotide away. This chain connects TRBV7-2 to TRBJ1-4; no firm D call. Germline V CDR1 and CDR2: SGHTA, FQGNSA. V dropped 5 bases and J dropped 8 bases, with 12 bases sitting between them. CDR3 length equals 13 residues. The DNA of the CDR3 is TGTGCCAGCAGCCCACCGATGAAGGAAAAACTGTTTTTT. Its translation is CASSPPMKEKLFF.

This clonotype has at least ten counts. The chain carries TRBV6-1 and TRBJ2-7; D gene uncertain. The CDR3 is made up of 13 amino acids. Trimming stripped 1 base from V and 6 bases from J, with 10 bases between. Germline CDR1 MNHNS, CDR2 SASEGT. For the CDR3, the DNA is TGTGCCAGCAGTGAAGACAGAAGGAGCGAGCAGTACTTC. It codes for CASSEDRRSEQYF.

The table lists this clonotype with many counts. The CDR3 DNA is TGTGCCAGCAGCGGGGGACACAGGGGTGGCTACACCTTC. This translates into CASSGGHRGGYTF. V is TRBV7-2 and J is TRBJ1-2; 7 bases are shared with TRBD1. V shed 5 bases and J 7 bases; nucleotides not matched to a gene: 7. Germline values: CDR1 SGHTA, CDR2 FQGNSA. The CDR3 extends over 13 amino acids.

This clonotype has ten or more counts. The chain carries TRBV27 and TRBJ2-2; D unresolved. CDR1 and CDR2 (germline): MNHEY, SMNVEV (reference sequence). Trimming pared 4 bases from V and 1 base from J, leaving 7 bases between. The CDR3 is made up of 14 amino acids. The CDR3, as DNA: TGTGCCAGCAGTTACGGACGGAACACCGGGGAGCTGTTTTTT. Its translation is CASSYGRNTGELFF.

The chain carries TRBV24-1 and TRBJ1-1, with TRBD1 identical over 7 bases. The junction had 4 bases not matched to a gene; V was cut back by 4 bases and J by 6 bases. The CDR3 covers 13 residues. CDR1 and CDR2 from the germline V gene are KGHDR and SFDVKD. The CDR3 region is CATSEPGTAEAFF. The DNA for the CDR3 is TGTGCCACCAGTGAGCCAGGGACAGCTGAAGCTTTCTTT.

This chain connects TRBV19 to TRBJ2-3; D is unresolved. Trimming pared 10 bases from V and 2 bases from J, leaving 16 bases between. The germline V gene encodes CDR1 LNHDA and CDR2 SQIVND (reference sequence). The CDR3 spans 14 residues. The CDR3 bases are TGTGCCAACAAATCCTCCCAATACACAGATACGCAGTATTTT. Translation: CANKSSQYTDTQYF.

This chain uses TRBV9 with TRBJ1-5, with 11 bases identical to TRBD1. This CDR3 has 14 amino acids. From germline, CDR1 is SGDLS and CDR2 YYNGEE. With V trimmed by 0 bases and J by 7 bases, 0 bases remained unmatched. DNA of the CDR3: TGTGCCAGCAGCGTAGGGGACAGGGGGCAGCCCCAGCATTTT. It encodes CASSVGDRGQPQHF.